This TCR beta chain comes out of a study of blood T cell repertoires in COVID-19. In the study overall: Researchers got acute and convalescent COVID-19 samples from the United States, Italy and Spain. PBMCs, B-cell-depleted T cells, or T cells were the source of the cDNA or gDNA that made up the material.

In the source study's methods: Scientists estimated how many nucleated cells there were by amplifying reference gene primers. TCRdb keeps only in-frame clones here, not all; method: immunoSEQ multiplex PCR. Clone size and the V and J calls come from that table; the DNA yielded D and trimming. This table holds some 670,000 clones, approximately 90% found once. V shed 3 bases and J 6 bases; nucleotides not matched to a gene: 8. In germline, CDR1 is SQVTM, CDR2 ANQGSEA. This CDR3 has 14 amino acids. The TCR was taken from a woman aged 18-29 years with acute or convalescent COVID-19. This sequence joins TRBV29-1 and TRBJ2-1, with 7 bases matching TRBD1. The specimen was peripheral blood. CDR3 protein: CSVDGGQVLNEQFF. The CDR3 bases are TGCAGCGTTGATGGAGGACAGGTTCTCAATGAGCAGTTCTTC.